These 29 T cell receptor beta chains were sequenced from one sample in a study of molecular identifiers for immune sequencing clone quantification. TCRdb itself ran the PCR reads through MiXCR, one entry per CDR3 protein. Counted here are about 330,000 distinct CDR3 sequences, about 22% occurring once; the ten biggest clones make up around 0.7%. The sample comprised naive CD8+ T cells from blood, with Jurkat cell RNA spiked in. The subset here: FACS-sorted CD8+CD4-CCR7+CD45RA+ naive T cells. The receptors stem from a human donor in good health. Some libraries in this study had Jurkat cell RNA spiked in.

This clonotype was counted between two and nine times. This chain connects TRBV12-3 or TRBV12-4 to TRBJ2-2, with 10 bases fitting TRBD1. The CDR3 is made up of 17 amino acids. J was trimmed by 6 bases and V by 4 bases; bases with no gene match: 11. CDR3 bases: TGTGCCAGCAGTTCCCGGGGATCCGGGACAGGGGCCGGGGAGCTGTTTTTT. This sequence encodes CASSSRGSGTGAGELFF.

The V call is TRBV7-9, the J call TRBJ2-7, with no clear D. The germline gives CDR1 SEHNR, CDR2 FQNEAQ (reference sequence). The CDR3 length is 16 residues. V was clipped by 2 bases and J by 0 bases, with 14 bases between them. As DNA, the CDR3 is TGTGCCAGCAGCTTACCCGGCGGAGCGAGCTCCTACGAGCAGTACTTC. As protein: CASSLPGGASSYEQYF.

The sample holds a few counts of this clonotype. V is TRBV12-3 or TRBV12-4 and J is TRBJ2-2, with 14 bases aligning to TRBD2. This CDR3 comprises 16 residues. V was pared by 5 bases and J by 6 bases, with 5 bases of the junction left unmatched. The CDR3 bases are TGTGCCAGCAGTACCGGGACTAGCGGGAGTTCCGGGGAGCTGTTTTTT. This encodes CASSTGTSGSSGELFF.

J is TRBJ2-1 and V is TRBV11-2, with TRBD2 matching over 10 bases. J was trimmed by 8 bases and V by 2 bases; bases with no gene match: 3. Germline CDR1 is SGHAT and CDR2 is FQNNGV. This CDR3 spans 14 amino acids. The CDR3 reads CASSLSAGGHEQFF. The DNA of the CDR3 is TGTGCCAGCAGCTTATCAGCGGGGGGGCATGAGCAGTTCTTC. The variable domain in full, with the rest retrieved from reference TRBV11-2 and TRBJ2-1, is EAGVAQSPRYKIIEKRQSVAFWCNPISGHATLYWYQQILGQGPKLLIQFQNNGVVDDSQLPKDRFSAERLKGVDSTLKIQPAKLEDSAVYLCASSLSAGGHEQFFGPGTRLTVL.

This chain joins TRBV6-2 or TRBV6-3 and TRBJ2-3; 7 nucleotides align to TRBD2. J was trimmed by 6 bases and V by 5 bases; bases with no gene match: 11. The CDR3 has 15 amino acids. Germline V gene data show CDR1 as MNHEY and CDR2 as SVGEGT. The CDR3 is CASSAGLMGMDTQYF. In nucleotides, the CDR3 is TGTGCCAGCAGTGCGGGACTAATGGGCATGGATACGCAGTATTTT.

The J gene is TRBJ2-7, the V gene TRBV19; no definite D call. Trimming shortened V by 4 bases and J by 3 bases, and 10 bases separated the two germline ends. Germline assignment: CDR1 LNHDA and CDR2 SQIVND (reference sequence). This CDR3 is 13 amino acids long. The CDR3 loop reads CASSTGTYYEQYF. CDR3 nucleotides: TGTGCCAGTAGTACCGGAACGTACTACGAGCAGTACTTC.

This clonotype has only a few counts. The gene calls are TRBV6-6 and TRBJ2-5, with D tentatively TRBD1 (7 bases). This CDR3 contains 16 residues. Germline CDR1 is MNHNY and CDR2 is SVGAGI (reference sequence). Trimming left V 2 bases short and J 0 bases short, with 13 bases between. Written as DNA, the CDR3 is TGTGCCAGCAGTTACATGGCAGGGGGGTACCAAGAGACCCAGTACTTC. Encoded protein: CASSYMAGGYQETQYF.

The chain combines TRBV29-1 with TRBJ2-7; either TRBD1 or TRBD2 may fit D (5 bases each). Germline CDR1 reads SQVTM; CDR2 reads ANQGSEA. V was clipped by 4 bases and J by 5 bases, with 15 bases between them. The CDR3 is 13 amino acids. Here the CDR3 DNA reads TGCAGCGTTGCCGGGACCTACCGCGACGAGCAGTACTTC. Protein sequence: CSVAGTYRDEQYF.

For this clonotype: This may be a read error: a much more frequent sequence differs by one nucleotide. The chain is built from TRBV7-6 and TRBJ2-5; D possibly corresponds to TRBD2 (6 bases). Germline assignment: CDR1 SGHVS and CDR2 FNYEAQ. The CDR3 totals 13 residues. CDR3 in DNA: TGTGCTAGCGGCCAGGACGGCCCAGAGACCCAGTACTTC. Translation: CASGQDGPETQYF.

The chain carries TRBV19 and TRBJ2-1; no clear D gene. This CDR3 is 10 amino acids long. Germline values: CDR1 LNHDA, CDR2 SQIVND (reference sequence). V was trimmed by 4 bases and J by 11 bases, leaving 6 bases between them. CDR3 amino acids: CASSNGQQFF. The CDR3 DNA is TGTGCCAGTAGTAACGGACAGCAGTTCTTC.

J is TRBJ2-6 and V is TRBV30; D remains unclear. Germline-derived CDR1 and CDR2 are GTSNPN and SVGIG (reference sequence). Trimming left V 0 bases short and J 1 base short, with 4 bases between. The CDR3 length is 14 residues. The CDR3 sequence is CAWSVESGANVLTF. CDR3 bases: TGTGCCTGGAGTGTGGAGTCTGGGGCCAACGTCCTGACTTTC.

The rearrangement joins TRBV5-1 to TRBJ2-7; 7 bases agree with TRBD1. With V trimmed by 0 bases and J by 4 bases, 7 bases remained unmatched. The germline gives CDR1 SGHRS, CDR2 YFSETQ. The CDR3 sequence is 15 residues long. CDR3 sequence: CASSLEGEGQYEQYF. CDR3 DNA: TGCGCCAGCAGCTTGGAGGGCGAGGGACAGTACGAGCAGTACTTC.

This clonotype has a count of ten or more. The CDR3 DNA is TGTGCCAGCAGTTTCCCGGACAGGGGAGGCACTGAAGCTTTCTTT. This sequence encodes CASSFPDRGGTEAFF. This chain joins TRBV12-3 or TRBV12-4 and TRBJ1-1, with 9 bases aligning to TRBD1. Losses at the gene ends were 3 bases for V and 4 bases for J; bases not matched to a gene: 6. The CDR3 loop spans 15 amino acids.

This clonotype was seen repeatedly, ten times or more. V and J are TRBV14 and TRBJ2-5; weak D call: TRBD1 (5 bases). This CDR3 spans 13 amino acids. The germline CDR1 and CDR2 sequences are SGHDN and FVKESK. V was shortened by 2 bases and J by 5 bases, with 9 bases between the two germline ends. The CDR3: CASSQWGSETQYF. CDR3 DNA sequence: TGTGCCAGCAGCCAATGGGGCTCGGAGACCCAGTACTTC.

The chain combines TRBV13 with TRBJ1-2; D unresolved. V was pared by 1 base and J by 6 bases, with 9 bases between. CDR3 length equals 13 residues. Germline lookup yields CDR1 PRHDT and CDR2 FYEKMQ (reference sequence). The CDR3 loop reads CASSLVSDDGYTF. CDR3 nucleotide sequence: TGTGCCAGCAGCTTAGTCTCCGACGATGGCTACACCTTC. Complete variable domain (other parts from reference TRBV13 and TRBJ1-2): AAGVIQSPRHLIKEKRETATLKCYPIPRHDTVYWYQQGPGQDPQFLISFYEKMQSDKGSIPDRFSAQQFSDYHSELNMSSLELGDSALYFCASSLVSDDGYTFGSGTRLTVV.

The genes are TRBV9 and TRBJ2-3, with D perhaps matching TRBD2 (5 bases). CDR1 and CDR2 (germline): SGDLS, YYNGEE. With 4 bases removed from V and 2 bases from J, the gap between germline ends came to 26 bases. The CDR3 extends over 19 amino acids. CDR3 in DNA: TGTGCCAGCAGCACTCCCTCTGGAGGAATCGGTGGGCTCACAGATACGCAGTATTTT. Translating gives CASSTPSGGIGGLTDTQYF. The entire variable domain, with the rest obtained from reference TRBV9 and TRBJ2-3, is as follows: DSGVTQTPKHLITATGQRVTLRCSPRSGDLSVYWYQQSLDQGLQFLIQYYNGEERAKGNILERFSAQQFPDLHSELNLSSLELGDSALYFCASSTPSGGIGGLTDTQYFGPGTRLTVL.

The chain is built from TRBV7-2 and TRBJ1-5; 9 nucleotides match TRBD1. CDR3 length equals 14 residues. V dropped 8 bases and J dropped 5; count of bases not matched to a gene: 7. Germline CDR1 is SGHTA and CDR2 is FQGNSA. CDR3: CASAGTGRYQPQHF. The CDR3 DNA reads TGTGCCAGCGCTGGGACAGGGCGTTATCAGCCCCAGCATTTT.

In this sample, this clonotype turned up a few times. The gene calls are TRBV12-3 or TRBV12-4 and TRBJ2-3; TRBD1 matches 7 bases. V trimming: 6 bases; J trimming: 5 bases; junction bases outside the gene matches: 17. This CDR3 spans 17 amino acids. The CDR3 here is CASSYTYGTETGDTQYF. CDR3 nucleotide sequence: TGTGCCAGCAGCTATACCTACGGGACAGAAACAGGAGATACGCAGTATTTT.

This clonotype showed up just a few times. The chain carries TRBV5-6 and TRBJ1-1; D unresolved. Trimming pared 0 bases from V and 3 bases from J, leaving 15 bases between. This CDR3 comprises 16 residues. Per germline, CDR1 SGHDT and CDR2 YYEEEE. CDR3 residues: CASSLAQVGPDTEAFF. The CDR3 nucleotides are TGTGCCAGCAGCTTGGCCCAGGTAGGGCCTGACACTGAAGCTTTCTTT.

The V gene is TRBV3-1, the J gene TRBJ2-7; 7 nucleotides align to TRBD2. J gave up 6 bases and V 4 bases, and 6 bases lay outside the gene matches. The CDR3 length is 13 residues. Per the germline V gene, CDR1 is LGHDT and CDR2 is YNNKEL (reference sequence). The CDR3 bases are TGTGCCAGCAGCCCCGGGGGGAACAGCGAGCAGTACTTC. Amino acids: CASSPGGNSEQYF.

Concerning this clonotype: Its ends do not fully match the called genes, so a read error is possible. Here the CDR3 reads CASSQDRSYTDMQYF. The CDR3 coding sequence is TGCGCCAGCAGCCAAGATCGGTCCTACACAGATATGCAGTATTTT. The V and J genes are TRBV4-3 and TRBJ2-3, with D hard to call. CDR1 LGHNA and CDR2 YSLEER come from the germline V gene. The CDR3 is 15 residues long.

This clonotype was picked up a small number of times. This rearrangement joins TRBV27 to TRBJ2-3; a weak D match, TRBD1 (6 bases). This CDR3 is built from 14 residues. Looked up from germline, CDR1 is MNHEY and CDR2 is SMNVEV (reference sequence). Trimming shortened V by 6 bases and J by 2 bases, and 12 bases separated the two germline ends. In DNA, the CDR3 is TGTGCCAGCAGCAGTTGGGACAACACAGATACGCAGTATTTT. Amino acid sequence: CASSSWDNTDTQYF.

This clonotype was found a few times. The chain links TRBV7-9 to TRBJ2-7; 9 bases line up with TRBD1. This CDR3 contains 14 residues. Germline V gene sequence: CDR1 SEHNR, CDR2 FQNEAQ (reference sequence). The junction had 5 bases not matched to a gene; V was cut back by 3 bases and J by 5 bases. The CDR3 sequence is CASSFGTGTNEQYF. CDR3 in DNA: TGTGCCAGCAGCTTCGGGACAGGGACAAACGAGCAGTACTTC.

With regard to this clonotype: At one boundary the junction diverges from the germline segment, which might be a read error. The chain recombines TRBV13 with TRBJ1-5; 7 bases line up with TRBD1. Looked up from germline, CDR1 is PRHDT and CDR2 is FYEKMQ (reference sequence). This CDR3 has 16 residues. DNA of the CDR3: TGTGCCAGCGGCCAAGGGGGCTACAATAGCAATCAGCTCCAGCATTTT. Translated: CASGQGGYNSNQLQHF.

This chain links TRBV14 with TRBJ2-7, with D hard to call. Trimming took 4 bases from V and 3 from J, leaving 13 bases between them. This CDR3 is built from 14 residues. Germline V gene lookup returns CDR1 SGHDN and CDR2 FVKESK. Here the CDR3 DNA reads TGTGCCAGCAGCCGGACGCCGATAAACTACGAGCAGTACTTC. Translation gives CASSRTPINYEQYF.

This clonotype was counted a few times. The chain combines TRBV5-5 with TRBJ2-3; D is uncertain. V was clipped by 4 bases and J by 4 bases, with 13 bases between them. CDR3 size: 14 residues. Germline V gives CDR1 SGHKS, CDR2 YYEKEE (reference sequence). In nucleotides, the CDR3 is TGTGCCAGCAGCCCCGCCCCACCGTCAGATACGCAGTATTTT. Protein: CASSPAPPSDTQYF.

The table lists this clonotype with a few counts. The rearrangement links TRBV7-9 to TRBJ1-6, with a weak D call TRBD1 (6 bases). Per germline, CDR1 SEHNR and CDR2 FQNEAQ (reference sequence). CDR3 length equals 19 residues. Deletions cut 5 bases from V and 0 bases from J, with 20 bases between. The CDR3 coding sequence is TGTGCCAGCAGCCCCGCTAGGGGGGAAATTGACTCCTATAATTCACCCCTCCACTTT. As protein: CASSPARGEIDSYNSPLHF.

This clonotype has a handful of counts. The chain links TRBV30 to TRBJ2-2; TRBD1 agrees at 9 bases. CDR1 is GTSNPN, CDR2 SVGIG, per germline (reference sequence). The V and J ends lost 2 bases and 7 bases, in that order; junction bases with no gene match: 2. This CDR3 is 13 amino acids long. CDR3 sequence: CAWSTGGVGELFF. CDR3 nucleotides: TGTGCCTGGAGTACAGGGGGCGTCGGGGAGCTGTTTTTT.

The V call is TRBV2, the J call TRBJ2-7; 13 nucleotides match TRBD2. CDR1 and CDR2 (germline): SNHLY, FYNNEI. There are 13 residues in the CDR3. V was pared by 8 bases and J by 9 bases, with 7 bases of the junction left unmatched. DNA for the CDR3: TGTGCCAGCGGTGGACTAGCGGGGGCTGTGCAGTACTTC. It yields the protein CASGGLAGAVQYF.